This is a list of T cell receptor beta chains from one sample in a study of control samples from healthy donors and cancer patients. Assay: immunoSEQ multiplex PCR; the TCRdb copy retains only in-frame clones and omits some. The repertoire has 90,000 to 100,000 clones, 70% to 80% of them found once; the top ten carry roughly a tenth. The sequenced material came from blood. Receptor source: a woman younger than 45 in good health. Each CDR3 is given with its conserved first and last residue. The order of the fields is J gene, D gene, V gene, clone size, CDR3 DNA, CDR3 protein. A D gene is named only where the DNA matches it firmly. Rows may omit the clone size; those that give it use once, few, many or a size class.

J gene: TRBJ1-1
D gene: .
V gene: TRBV2
clone size: .
CDR3 DNA: TGTGCCAGCAGTCGGGGGCCCTCTGAAGCTTTCTTT
CDR3 protein: CASSRGPSEAFF

J gene: TRBJ1-1
D gene: .
V gene: TRBV2
clone size: .
CDR3 DNA: TGTGCCAGCAGTGCAGGGGCTGGCACTGAAGCTTTCTTT
CDR3 protein: CASSAGAGTEAFF

J gene: TRBJ2-1
D gene: TRBD2
V gene: TRBV5-1
clone size: .
CDR3 DNA: TGCGCCAGCAGCCCCTTTAGCGGGGGGGCCTACAATGAGCAGTTCTTC
CDR3 protein: CASSPFSGGAYNEQFF

J gene: TRBJ1-4
D gene: .
V gene: TRBV5-1
clone size: .
CDR3 DNA: TGCGCCAGCAGCTTGGGGGGGTCTAATGAAAAACTGTTTTTT
CDR3 protein: CASSLGGSNEKLFF

J gene: TRBJ1-2
D gene: .
V gene: TRBV28
clone size: .
CDR3 DNA: TGTGCCAGCATCTCAGGGGACTATGGCTACACCTTC
CDR3 protein: CASISGDYGYTF

J gene: TRBJ2-5
D gene: .
V gene: TRBV7-2
clone size: .
CDR3 DNA: TGTGCCAGCAGCTCGGACTCGGAGACCCAGTACTTC
CDR3 protein: CASSSDSETQYF

J gene: TRBJ2-5
D gene: .
V gene: TRBV4-2
clone size: few
CDR3 DNA: TGTGCCAGCAGCCAAGATGGAGGGACGGCGCAAGAGACCCAGTACTTC
CDR3 protein: CASSQDGGTAQETQYF

J gene: TRBJ1-5
D gene: .
V gene: TRBV24-1
clone size: few
CDR3 DNA: TGTGCCACCGGTGACAGCTTCAATCAGCCCCAGCATTTT
CDR3 protein: CATGDSFNQPQHF

J gene: TRBJ2-2
D gene: TRBD1
V gene: TRBV10-1
clone size: .
CDR3 DNA: TGCGCCAGCAGTGAGCAACAGGGGGACACCGGGGAGCTGTTTTTT
CDR3 protein: CASSEQQGDTGELFF

J gene: TRBJ2-1
D gene: TRBD1
V gene: TRBV6-5
clone size: .
CDR3 DNA: TGTGCCAGCAGTTCAGTGACAGGGGCCTACAATGAGCAGTTCTTC
CDR3 protein: CASSSVTGAYNEQFF

J gene: TRBJ1-2
D gene: .
V gene: TRBV7-9
clone size: .
CDR3 DNA: TGTGCCAGCAGCTTACTAGCATCTAACTATGGCTACACCTTC
CDR3 protein: CASSLLASNYGYTF

J gene: TRBJ1-2
D gene: .
V gene: TRBV5-6
clone size: .
CDR3 DNA: TGTGCCAGCAGCTTGGACGGTGGGGGAACCTATGGCTACACCTTC
CDR3 protein: CASSLDGGGTYGYTF

J gene: TRBJ2-3
D gene: .
V gene: TRBV9
clone size: .
CDR3 DNA: TGTGCCAGCAGCGTAGTTGGTTCTGCAGATACGCAGTATTTT
CDR3 protein: CASSVVGSADTQYF

J gene: TRBJ1-2
D gene: .
V gene: TRBV2
clone size: .
CDR3 DNA: TGTGCCAGCACCCTAATGGGGCAGGCTAACTATGGCTACACCTTC
CDR3 protein: CASTLMGQANYGYTF

J gene: TRBJ1-5
D gene: .
V gene: TRBV4-1
clone size: .
CDR3 DNA: TGCGCCAGCAGCCTCCGCATTCGACAGCCCCAGCATTTT
CDR3 protein: CASSLRIRQPQHF

J gene: TRBJ1-2
D gene: .
V gene: TRBV28
clone size: .
CDR3 DNA: TGTGCCAGCAGTTTTCCCGTGGACATGAGGGTAGGCTACACCTTC
CDR3 protein: CASSFPVDMRVGYTF

J gene: TRBJ2-5
D gene: .
V gene: TRBV10-3
clone size: .
CDR3 DNA: TGTGCCATCAGGGACGCCCAGCAAGAGACCCAGTACTTC
CDR3 protein: CAIRDAQQETQYF

J gene: TRBJ1-1
D gene: TRBD1
V gene: TRBV2
clone size: .
CDR3 DNA: TGTGCCAGCAGAGAACAGGGGTTCAGCACTGAAGCTTTCTTT
CDR3 protein: CASREQGFSTEAFF

J gene: TRBJ2-2
D gene: .
V gene: TRBV19
clone size: .
CDR3 DNA: TGTGCCAGTAGTATGATCCGGGGGCACACCGGGGAGCTGTTTTTT
CDR3 protein: CASSMIRGHTGELFF

J gene: TRBJ2-2
D gene: TRBD1
V gene: TRBV11-3
clone size: .
CDR3 DNA: TGTGCCAGCAGCTCGCCACAGGGGGCGAGCACCGGGGAGCTGTTTTTT
CDR3 protein: CASSSPQGASTGELFF

J gene: TRBJ2-7
D gene: TRBD1
V gene: TRBV9
clone size: .
CDR3 DNA: TGTGCCAGCGGACAGGGGCTTAAAGGAGCCGAGCAGTACTTC
CDR3 protein: CASGQGLKGAEQYF

J gene: TRBJ1-1
D gene: TRBD1
V gene: TRBV19
clone size: .
CDR3 DNA: TGTGCCAGTACCCGACAGGGGGCTAGGACTGAAGCTTTCTTT
CDR3 protein: CASTRQGARTEAFF

J gene: TRBJ1-2
D gene: .
V gene: TRBV7-2
clone size: .
CDR3 DNA: TGTGCCAGCAGCCCGAAGGGGGGCATAATCTATGGCTACACCTTC
CDR3 protein: CASSPKGGIIYGYTF

J gene: TRBJ1-1
D gene: .
V gene: TRBV4-3
clone size: .
CDR3 DNA: TGCGCCAGCAGCCAAGAAGACGGGAGCACTGAAGCTTTCTTT
CDR3 protein: CASSQEDGSTEAFF

J gene: TRBJ2-2
D gene: .
V gene: TRBV11-2
clone size: few
CDR3 DNA: TGTGCCAGCAGCGCCTTCAGGGGGGGCGGCGGGGAGCTGTTTTTT
CDR3 protein: CASSAFRGGGGELFF

J gene: TRBJ2-5
D gene: TRBD2
V gene: TRBV11-3
clone size: .
CDR3 DNA: TGTGCCAGCAGCTTTATGGGGGGGGAGACCCAGTACTTC
CDR3 protein: CASSFMGGETQYF

J gene: TRBJ1-1
D gene: .
V gene: TRBV5-4
clone size: .
CDR3 DNA: TGTGCCAGCAGCTTGACGGGGAACACTGAAGCTTTCTTT
CDR3 protein: CASSLTGNTEAFF

J gene: TRBJ2-5
D gene: TRBD1
V gene: TRBV2
clone size: .
CDR3 DNA: TGTGCCAGCAGTGACGGAGGACAGGGGGGGGAGACCCAGTACTTC
CDR3 protein: CASSDGGQGGETQYF

J gene: TRBJ1-3
D gene: .
V gene: TRBV18
clone size: .
CDR3 DNA: TGTGCCAGCTCACCCACTCGGACTTACTCTGGAAACACCATATATTTT
CDR3 protein: CASSPTRTYSGNTIYF

J gene: TRBJ2-7
D gene: .
V gene: TRBV3-1/TRBV3-2
clone size: few
CDR3 DNA: TGTGCCAGCAGCCAAGGTGAGGGACAAGGCGAGCAGTACTTC
CDR3 protein: CASSQGEGQGEQYF

J gene: TRBJ2-3
D gene: .
V gene: TRBV9
clone size: few
CDR3 DNA: TGTGCCAGCAGCGTAGGGGTTTCCCCTAGCACAGATACGCAGTATTTT
CDR3 protein: CASSVGVSPSTDTQYF

J gene: TRBJ2-3
D gene: .
V gene: TRBV12-5
clone size: few
CDR3 DNA: TGTGCTAGTGGTTTCGGGATTGGGCCAGATACGCAGTATTTT
CDR3 protein: CASGFGIGPDTQYF

J gene: TRBJ2-3
D gene: TRBD1
V gene: TRBV7-9
clone size: .
CDR3 DNA: TGTGCCAGCAGCTTAGCAGAAAACAGGGGAACGCAGTATTTT
CDR3 protein: CASSLAENRGTQYF

J gene: TRBJ2-2
D gene: TRBD2
V gene: TRBV6-2/TRBV6-3
clone size: few
CDR3 DNA: TGTGCCAGCAGTCGCGCGGGACTAGCGAGGGTCAAGGGGGAGCTGTTTTTT
CDR3 protein: CASSRAGLARVKGELFF

J gene: TRBJ2-2
D gene: .
V gene: TRBV7-8
clone size: .
CDR3 DNA: TGTGCCAGCAGCTTGGGGGGGCGCGGCACCGGGGAGCTGTTTTTT
CDR3 protein: CASSLGGRGTGELFF

J gene: TRBJ1-2
D gene: TRBD1
V gene: TRBV7-9
clone size: few
CDR3 DNA: TGTGCCAGCGGGTTAGGGACAGGGATGGCCTATGGCTACACCTTC
CDR3 protein: CASGLGTGMAYGYTF

J gene: TRBJ1-2
D gene: .
V gene: TRBV12-3/TRBV12-4
clone size: .
CDR3 DNA: TGTGCCAGCAGTTTAAAAGGGGCTTTTGGCTACACCTTC
CDR3 protein: CASSLKGAFGYTF

J gene: TRBJ1-3
D gene: TRBD1
V gene: TRBV28
clone size: .
CDR3 DNA: TGTGCCAGCAGTCTGAGTCGAGACAGGGGCAGAATAAGCTCTGGAAACACCATATATTTT
CDR3 protein: CASSLSRDRGRISSGNTIYF

J gene: TRBJ1-2
D gene: TRBD1
V gene: TRBV2
clone size: few
CDR3 DNA: TGTGCCAGCAGTGGACAGGGAAACTATGGCTACACCTTC
CDR3 protein: CASSGQGNYGYTF

J gene: TRBJ2-7
D gene: .
V gene: TRBV5-1
clone size: .
CDR3 DNA: TGCGCCAGCAGGAGGACAGCCATTTCGCCTTCCTACGAGCAGTACTTC
CDR3 protein: CASRRTAISPSYEQYF

J gene: TRBJ2-7
D gene: .
V gene: TRBV6-2/TRBV6-3
clone size: few
CDR3 DNA: TGTGCCAGCAGTTATTCGCTGGACATAGCCTACGAGCAGTACTTC
CDR3 protein: CASSYSLDIAYEQYF

J gene: TRBJ1-2
D gene: .
V gene: TRBV19
clone size: .
CDR3 DNA: TGTGCCAGTAGTCCCCGGGGCGGAGGGTTTAACTATGGCTACACCTTC
CDR3 protein: CASSPRGGGFNYGYTF

J gene: TRBJ1-1
D gene: .
V gene: TRBV19
clone size: .
CDR3 DNA: TGTGCCAGTAGTATAGGGGGCGGCACTGAAGCTTTCTTT
CDR3 protein: CASSIGGGTEAFF

J gene: TRBJ1-5
D gene: .
V gene: TRBV20-1
clone size: .
CDR3 DNA: TGCAGTGCTAGTTCATCAACAGAGCGTAGGTCGGGAAATCAGCCCCAGCATTTT
CDR3 protein: CSASSSTERRSGNQPQHF

J gene: TRBJ1-5
D gene: TRBD1
V gene: TRBV19
clone size: .
CDR3 DNA: TGTGCCAGTAGTATCGGGAGAGGGGACAGGGTCATGTATAGCAATCAGCCCCAGCATTTT
CDR3 protein: CASSIGRGDRVMYSNQPQHF

J gene: TRBJ2-5
D gene: .
V gene: TRBV2
clone size: few
CDR3 DNA: TGTGCCAGCAGTGGAGGGGGAGGGGAGACCCAGTACTTC
CDR3 protein: CASSGGGGETQYF

J gene: TRBJ2-3
D gene: TRBD1
V gene: TRBV9
clone size: .
CDR3 DNA: TGTGCCAGCAGCGTAGAGGGACAGGGGGCGGTAGATACGCAGTATTTT
CDR3 protein: CASSVEGQGAVDTQYF

J gene: TRBJ1-1
D gene: .
V gene: TRBV10-3
clone size: .
CDR3 DNA: TGTGCCATCAGTGTAGGGGGGGCAGGGAACACTGAAGCTTTCTTT
CDR3 protein: CAISVGGAGNTEAFF